This T cell receptor (beta chain) was sequenced for a study of vaccination and CD4 T cells after COVID-19. In the study overall: Some control cultures received a CEFX pool, which served as the positive control. Others received an HIV-1 Nef pool or no peptide.

CDR3 length: 16 residues. V shed 4 bases and J shed 4 bases, with 18 bases lying between them. The germline V gene has CDR1 MNHNS and CDR2 SASEGT. Note on this clonotype: Antigen specificity is unknown.

Broader study findings: Convalescent patients' vaccine-specific clones were spike mono-reactive in 304 of 307 cases. This study had few convalescent patients and no early post-infection samples.

Treatment given: approximately nine-day PBMC culture with coronavirus spike peptide pools or control peptides (ViraFEST assay). These CD4+ T cells came from an unexposed donor, sampled before the COVID-19 pandemic (2011-2018). The culture of around 2 million PBMCs per well included around 10 IU/ml IL-2 and 8.5 to 10 ug/ml peptide pools. Sequencing of DNA taken from cultured CD4+ T cells relied on the Oncomine TCR Beta short-read assay. TCRdb ran MiXCR on the PCR reads and lists one entry per CDR3 protein. This sample has roughly 6,200 distinct CDR3 sequences, with 49% found just once. Sequencing was performed on CD4+ T cells from blood, cultured in vitro. The chain combines TRBV6-1 with TRBJ2-3, with D perhaps matching TRBD1 or TRBD2 (5 bases each). This TCR derives from a human donor in good health. The CDR3: CASSAGTSYGSDTQYF. In DNA form, the CDR3 reads TGTGCCAGCAGTGCCGGGACCTCCTACGGTTCAGATACGCAGTATTTT.